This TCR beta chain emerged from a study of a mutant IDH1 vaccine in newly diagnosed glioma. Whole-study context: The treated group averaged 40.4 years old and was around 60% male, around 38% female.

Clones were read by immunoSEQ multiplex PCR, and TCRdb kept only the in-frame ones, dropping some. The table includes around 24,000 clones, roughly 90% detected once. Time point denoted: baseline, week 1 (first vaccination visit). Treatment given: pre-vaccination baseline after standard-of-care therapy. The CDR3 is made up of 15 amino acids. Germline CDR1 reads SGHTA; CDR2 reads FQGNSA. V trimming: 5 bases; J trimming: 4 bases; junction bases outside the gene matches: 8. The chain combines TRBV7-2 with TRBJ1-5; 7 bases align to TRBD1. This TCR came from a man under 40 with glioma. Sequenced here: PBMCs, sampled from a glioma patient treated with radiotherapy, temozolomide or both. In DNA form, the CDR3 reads TGTGCCAGCAGCCTCAGAAGGGGACAGAATCAGCCCCAGCATTTT. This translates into CASSLRRGQNQPQHF.